This is a list of T cell receptor beta chains from one sample in a study of blood T cell repertoires in COVID-19. The repertoire was sequenced with immunoSEQ multiplex PCR; TCRdb's copy has only in-frame clones and lacks some. Counted here are roughly 50,000 clones, 89% occurring once; the ten biggest clones make up about a fifth. Sequencing was carried out using peripheral blood. Source of these receptors: a human donor in a cohort sampled during active COVID-19. Both conserved end residues are part of each CDR3. D genes are given only for firm matches. Size tells how often a clone was seen (once, few, many) or the class of an expanded clone, and some rows leave it out.

16 TRBJ2-1 once TRBD1 TRBV27 CASRARGGWGINEQFF TGTGCCAGCAGGGCAAGAGGGGGCTGGGGTATCAATGAGCAGTTCTTC
14 TRBJ2-5 NA NA TRBV7-8 CASSPGREQETQYF TGTGCCAGCAGCCCGGGCCGGGAACAAGAGACCCAGTACTTC
15 TRBJ2-1 NA NA TRBV24-1 CATSDGGTGHNEQFF TGTGCCACCAGTGATGGCGGAACAGGGCACAATGAGCAGTTCTTC
13 TRBJ2-4 few NA TRBV5-1 CASSSGQIDIQYF TGCGCCAGCAGCTCGGGACAAATCGACATTCAGTACTTC
15 TRBJ1-1 NA TRBD1 TRBV5-8 CASSKKQGLNTEAFF TGTGCCAGCAGTAAAAAACAGGGGTTGAACACTGAAGCTTTCTTT
15 TRBJ2-1 NA TRBD2 TRBV7-2 CASSLLAGVSNEQFF TGTGCCAGCAGCTTACTGGCGGGAGTGTCCAATGAGCAGTTCTTC
14 TRBJ1-4 few NA TRBV5-6 CASSLVGVSEKLFF TGTGCCAGCAGCTTGGTAGGGGTTAGCGAAAAACTGTTTTTT
12 TRBJ2-7 NA NA TRBV13 CATKQVTYEQYF TGTGCCACCAAACAGGTAACCTACGAGCAGTACTTC
13 TRBJ1-2 NA NA TRBV30 CAWSGAGALGYTF TGTGCCTGGAGTGGGGCGGGGGCGCTGGGCTACACCTTC
15 TRBJ2-6 NA NA TRBV6-6 CASSYRGTGANVLTF TGTGCCAGCAGTTACCGAGGAACTGGGGCCAACGTCCTGACTTTC
14 TRBJ2-7 NA TRBD1 TRBV7-9 CASSYRDRAYEQYF TGTGCCAGCAGCTATCGGGACAGGGCCTACGAGCAGTACTTC
15 TRBJ1-1 NA NA TRBV4-3 CASSQEGDTNTEAFF TGCGCCAGCAGCCAAGAAGGGGACACTAACACTGAAGCTTTCTTT
11 TRBJ2-7 NA NA TRBV20-1 CSVRKNNEQYF TGCAGTGTTAGAAAAAATAACGAGCAGTACTTC
17 TRBJ2-6 NA NA TRBV5-5 CASSSDTGRTGANVLTF TGTGCCAGCAGCTCCGACACTGGGAGAACTGGGGCCAACGTCCTGACTTTC
16 TRBJ2-1 NA TRBD2 TRBV9 CASSADPSGGYNEQFF TGTGCCAGCAGCGCAGATCCTAGCGGGGGTTACAATGAGCAGTTCTTC
11 TRBJ1-2 NA TRBD1 TRBV30 CATDRVRGYTF TGTGCTACCGACAGGGTCCGTGGCTACACCTTC
15 TRBJ2-7 few TRBD2 TRBV6-5 CASSYSLAGAYEQYF TGTGCCAGCAGTTACAGCCTAGCGGGGGCCTACGAGCAGTACTTC
14 TRBJ1-2 NA NA TRBV4-1 CASSQVRQVYGYTF TGCGCCAGCAGCCAAGTCCGACAGGTCTATGGCTACACCTTC
16 TRBJ1-1 NA NA TRBV6-5 CASSYSRRGWDTEAFF TGTGCCAGCAGTTACTCGAGGAGGGGTTGGGACACTGAAGCTTTCTTT
16 TRBJ1-3 NA TRBD1 TRBV7-6 CASSLTGESSGNTIYF TGTGCCAGCAGCTTGACAGGGGAGAGTAGTGGAAACACCATATATTTT
13 TRBJ1-2 NA NA TRBV3-1/TRBV3-2 CASSQDGAYGYTF TGTGCCAGCAGCCAAGATGGGGCCTATGGCTACACCTTC
17 TRBJ1-3 NA NA TRBV7-2 CASSLYGGWGSGNTIYF TGTGCCAGCAGCTTATACGGGGGGTGGGGTTCTGGAAACACCATATATTTT
16 TRBJ1-4 NA NA TRBV4-3 CASSQERRGGGEKLFF TGCGCCAGCAGCCAAGAAAGGCGTGGAGGAGGTGAAAAACTGTTTTTT
12 TRBJ1-1 once NA TRBV12-3/TRBV12-4 CASSPTGFRAFF TGTGCCAGCAGTCCGACAGGATTCAGGGCTTTCTTT
13 TRBJ2-5 once NA TRBV6-5 CASKYGGTETQYF TGTGCCAGCAAGTATGGGGGGACAGAGACCCAGTACTTC
13 TRBJ2-7 NA NA TRBV2 CASSEQGFYEQYF TGTGCCAGCAGTGAACAGGGATTCTACGAGCAGTACTTC
14 TRBJ2-2 NA NA TRBV5-1 CASSLVRNTGELFF TGCGCCAGCAGCTTGGTTCGGAACACCGGGGAGCTGTTTTTT
15 TRBJ2-5 once NA TRBV7-2 CASSLGMGFGGTQYF TGTGCCAGCAGCTTAGGGATGGGCTTCGGAGGGACCCAGTACTTC
13 TRBJ1-1 once TRBD1 TRBV6-2/TRBV6-3 CASSSSGGTEAFF TGTGCCAGCAGTTCTTCAGGGGGCACTGAAGCTTTCTTT